Below are 10 T cell receptor beta chains sequenced from a single sample in a study of blood T cell repertoires in COVID-19. The method was immunoSEQ multiplex PCR; TCRdb's version includes in-frame clones alone and lacks a portion of them. The repertoire holds about 38,000 clones, with roughly 85% as singletons. The material sequenced was peripheral blood. Every receptor here comes from a man in his fifties or sixties with COVID-19, enrolled during active disease.

The chain recombines TRBV9 with TRBJ1-6; TRBD1 matches at 7 bases. The CDR3 spans 15 residues. Germline CDR1 is SGDLS and CDR2 is YYNGEE. V lost 0 bases, J lost 9 bases, and 6 bases stayed unmatched. CDR3 sequence reads: CASSVGEGAASPLHF. The CDR3 nucleotides read TGTGCCAGCAGCGTAGGTGAGGGGGCAGCTTCACCCCTCCACTTT.

This chain uses TRBV5-1 with TRBJ2-7, with 8 bases fitting TRBD2. The V segment lost 0 bases and the J segment 5 bases; nucleotides outside the gene matches: 7. Germline V gene data show CDR1 as SGHRS and CDR2 as YFSETQ. The CDR3 extends over 15 amino acids. This chain's CDR3 is CASSLDRAGVNEQYF. CDR3 DNA sequence: TGCGCCAGCAGCTTGGATCGAGCGGGAGTGAACGAGCAGTACTTC.

The rearrangement joins TRBV9 to TRBJ2-3; 7 nucleotides line up with TRBD2. V shed 4 bases and J 4 bases; nucleotides not matched to a gene: 6. The CDR3 is 14 residues long. Germline V gene sequence: CDR1 SGDLS, CDR2 YYNGEE. This CDR3 is CASSLMGRADTQYF. CDR3 DNA: TGTGCCAGCAGCCTAATGGGGAGGGCAGATACGCAGTATTTT.

The chain couples TRBV5-4 to TRBJ2-1; tentatively, D is TRBD2 (7 bases). The CDR3 is made up of 16 amino acids. Germline values: CDR1 SGHNT, CDR2 YYREEE (reference sequence). V shed 4 bases and J shed 5 bases, with 19 bases lying between them. CDR3 sequence: CASSGGGAGSHNEQFF. The CDR3 DNA is TGTGCCAGCAGCGGGGGCGGAGCGGGATCCCACAATGAGCAGTTCTTC. Full variable domain (missing parts from reference TRBV5-4 and TRBJ2-1): ETGVTQSPTHLIKTRGQQVTLRCSSQSGHNTVSWYQQALGQGPQFIFQYYREEENGRGNFPPRFSGLQFPNYSSELNVNALELDDSALYLCASSGGGAGSHNEQFFGPGTRLTVL.

J is TRBJ1-1 and V is TRBV3-1 (or the pseudogene TRBV3-2), with D unclear. The ends were cut back, 4 bases at V and 4 bases at J, with 16 bases in the middle. Looked up from germline, CDR1 is LGHDT and CDR2 is YNNKEL (reference sequence). The CDR3 has 15 residues. DNA for the CDR3: TGTGCCAGCAGCCCACAGCCCTTGATGAGCACTGAAGCTTTCTTT. Translated, it gives CASSPQPLMSTEAFF.

The CDR3 loop reads CASRDNLAGVSSYNEQFF. CDR3 bases: TGTGCCAGCAGAGACAATCTAGCGGGCGTCAGCTCCTACAATGAGCAGTTCTTC. J is TRBJ2-1 and V is TRBV27; 8 bases match TRBD2. V lost 6 bases to trimming and J lost 0 bases; unmatched junction nucleotides: 13. The CDR3 is 18 amino acids. CDR1 is MNHEY and CDR2 is SMNVEV in the germline V gene (reference sequence).

The count of this clone is one. V usage is TRBV24-1 and J usage is TRBJ2-3; unclear D gene. The ends were cut back, 0 bases at V and 0 bases at J, with 9 bases in the middle. Per the germline V gene, CDR1 is KGHDR and CDR2 is SFDVKD. This CDR3 has 16 residues. Here the CDR3 reads CATSDLQASSTDTQYF. The DNA of the CDR3 is TGTGCCACCAGTGATTTGCAGGCTTCGAGCACAGATACGCAGTATTTT.

This chain links TRBV27 with TRBJ2-5; 13 nucleotides match TRBD2. The CDR3 spans 15 residues. V lost 5 bases and J lost 7; bases outside the gene matches: 7. Looked up from germline, CDR1 is MNHEY and CDR2 is SMNVEV (reference sequence). The CDR3 DNA reads as TGTGCCAGCAGTAGGACTAGCGGGAGTAAGGCGACCCAGTACTTC. Translated, it gives CASSRTSGSKATQYF.

The chain joins TRBV5-5 to TRBJ2-5, with D possibly being TRBD1 (8 bases). V was pared by 3 bases and J by 3 bases, with 15 bases between. The CDR3 contains 15 residues. Germline V gives CDR1 SGHKS, CDR2 YYEKEE (reference sequence). The DNA of the CDR3 is TGTGCCAGCAGCTGGACAGGGAGGGAAGAAGAGACCCAGTACTTC. It yields the protein CASSWTGREEETQYF.

By share, this clone counts as medium-sized. V is TRBV11-3 and J is TRBJ2-2; 9 nucleotides match TRBD1. CDR3 length: 17 amino acids. The trim removed 5 bases at V and 6 bases at J, leaving 13 bases unmatched. Germline CDR1 SGHNT, CDR2 YENEEA. CDR3 sequence: CASSPGQGRPFSGELFF. DNA of the CDR3: TGTGCCAGCAGCCCAGGACAGGGGCGCCCATTCTCCGGGGAGCTGTTTTTT.